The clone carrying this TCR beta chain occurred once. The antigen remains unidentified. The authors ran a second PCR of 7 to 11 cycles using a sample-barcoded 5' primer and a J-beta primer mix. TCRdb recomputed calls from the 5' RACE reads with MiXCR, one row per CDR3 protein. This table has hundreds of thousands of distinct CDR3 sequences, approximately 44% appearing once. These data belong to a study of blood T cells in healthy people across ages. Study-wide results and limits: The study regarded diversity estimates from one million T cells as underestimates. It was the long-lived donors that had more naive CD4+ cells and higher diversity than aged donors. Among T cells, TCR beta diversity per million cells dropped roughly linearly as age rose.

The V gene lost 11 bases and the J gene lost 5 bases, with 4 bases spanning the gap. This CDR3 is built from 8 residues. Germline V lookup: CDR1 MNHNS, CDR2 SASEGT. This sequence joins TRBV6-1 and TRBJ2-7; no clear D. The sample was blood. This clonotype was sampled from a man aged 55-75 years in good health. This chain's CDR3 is CAGNEQYF. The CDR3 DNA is TGTGCCGGCAACGAGCAGTACTTC.